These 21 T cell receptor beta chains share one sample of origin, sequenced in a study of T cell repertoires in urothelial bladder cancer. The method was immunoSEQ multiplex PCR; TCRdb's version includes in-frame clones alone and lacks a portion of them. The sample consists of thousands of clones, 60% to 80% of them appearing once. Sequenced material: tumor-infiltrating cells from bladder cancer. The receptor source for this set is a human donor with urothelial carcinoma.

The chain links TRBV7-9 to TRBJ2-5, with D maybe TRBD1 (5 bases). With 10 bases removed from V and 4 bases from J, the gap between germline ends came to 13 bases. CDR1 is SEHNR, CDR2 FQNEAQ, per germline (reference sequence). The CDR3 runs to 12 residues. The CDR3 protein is CATQGFGETQYF. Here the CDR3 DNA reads TGTGCCACCCAGGGTTTTGGAGAGACCCAGTACTTC.

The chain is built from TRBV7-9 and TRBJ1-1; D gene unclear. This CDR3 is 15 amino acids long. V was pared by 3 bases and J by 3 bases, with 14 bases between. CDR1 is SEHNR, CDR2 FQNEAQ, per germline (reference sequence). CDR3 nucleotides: TGTGCCAGCAGCTTGGGCCAGGTCGCGGACACTGAAGCTTTCTTT. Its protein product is CASSLGQVADTEAFF.

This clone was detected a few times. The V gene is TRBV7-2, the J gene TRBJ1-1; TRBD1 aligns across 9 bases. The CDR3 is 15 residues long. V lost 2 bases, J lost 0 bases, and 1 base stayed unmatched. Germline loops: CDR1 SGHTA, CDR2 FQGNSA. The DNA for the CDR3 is TGTGCCAGCAGCTTACACAGGGGGCTGAACACTGAAGCTTTCTTT. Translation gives CASSLHRGLNTEAFF.

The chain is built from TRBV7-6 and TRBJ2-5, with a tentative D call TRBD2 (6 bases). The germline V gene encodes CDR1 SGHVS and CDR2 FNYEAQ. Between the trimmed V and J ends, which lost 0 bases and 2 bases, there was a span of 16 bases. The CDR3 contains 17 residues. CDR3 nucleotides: TGTGCCAGCAGCTTAGCGCTGGGTAGCGGCTTGCAAGAGACCCAGTACTTC. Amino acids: CASSLALGSGLQETQYF. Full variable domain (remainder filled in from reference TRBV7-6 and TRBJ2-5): GAGVSQSPRYKVTKRGQDVALRCDPISGHVSLYWYRQALGQGPEFLTYFNYEAQQDKSGLPNDRFSAERPEGSISTLTIQRTEQRDSAMYRCASSLALGSGLQETQYFGPGTRLLVL.

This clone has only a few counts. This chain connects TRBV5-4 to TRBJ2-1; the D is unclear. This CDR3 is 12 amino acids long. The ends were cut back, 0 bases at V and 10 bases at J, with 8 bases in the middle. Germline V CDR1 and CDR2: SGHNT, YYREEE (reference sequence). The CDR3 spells CASSLVPAEQFF. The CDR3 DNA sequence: TGTGCCAGCAGCTTGGTCCCGGCAGAGCAGTTCTTC. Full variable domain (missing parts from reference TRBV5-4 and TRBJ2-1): ETGVTQSPTHLIKTRGQQVTLRCSSQSGHNTVSWYQQALGQGPQFIFQYYREEENGRGNFPPRFSGLQFPNYSSELNVNALELDDSALYLCASSLVPAEQFFGPGTRLTVL.

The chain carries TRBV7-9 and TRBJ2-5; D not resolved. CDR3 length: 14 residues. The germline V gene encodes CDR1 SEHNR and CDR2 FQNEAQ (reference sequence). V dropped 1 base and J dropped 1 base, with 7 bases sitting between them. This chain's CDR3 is CASSLVTFQETQYF. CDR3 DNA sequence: TGTGCCAGCAGCTTAGTGACATTCCAAGAGACCCAGTACTTC.

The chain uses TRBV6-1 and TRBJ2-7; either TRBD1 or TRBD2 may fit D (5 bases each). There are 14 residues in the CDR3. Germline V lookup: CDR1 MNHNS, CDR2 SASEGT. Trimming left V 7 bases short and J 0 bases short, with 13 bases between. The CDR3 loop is CASTGTASSYEQYF. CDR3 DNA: TGTGCCAGCACCGGGACCGCGAGCTCCTACGAGCAGTACTTC.

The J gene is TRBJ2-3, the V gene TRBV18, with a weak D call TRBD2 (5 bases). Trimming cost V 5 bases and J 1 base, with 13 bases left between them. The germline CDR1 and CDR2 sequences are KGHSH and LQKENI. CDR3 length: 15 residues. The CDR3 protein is CASSSDYLGTDTQYF. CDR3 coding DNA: TGTGCCAGCTCATCTGACTATCTGGGCACAGATACGCAGTATTTT.

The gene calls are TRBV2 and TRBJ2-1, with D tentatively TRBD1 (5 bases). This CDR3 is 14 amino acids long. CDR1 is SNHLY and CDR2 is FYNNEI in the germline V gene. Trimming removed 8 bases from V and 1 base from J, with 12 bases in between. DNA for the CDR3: TGTGCCAGCCAAGGAGACAGTTCCTACAATGAGCAGTTCTTC. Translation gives CASQGDSSYNEQFF. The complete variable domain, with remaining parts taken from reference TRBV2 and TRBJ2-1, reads EPEVTQTPSHQVTQMGQEVILRCVPISNHLYFYWYRQILGQKVEFLVSFYNNEISEKSEIFDDQFSVERPDGSNFTLKIRSTKLEDSAMYFCASQGDSSYNEQFFGPGTRLTVL.

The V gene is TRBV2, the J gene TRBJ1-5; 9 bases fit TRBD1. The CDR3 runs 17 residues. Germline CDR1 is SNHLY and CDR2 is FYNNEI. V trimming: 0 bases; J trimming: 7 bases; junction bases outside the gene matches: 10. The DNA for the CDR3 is TGTGCCAGCAGTGAAGCTAGGGGACAGGGAGGGTCGCAGCCCCAGCATTTT. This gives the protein CASSEARGQGGSQPQHF.

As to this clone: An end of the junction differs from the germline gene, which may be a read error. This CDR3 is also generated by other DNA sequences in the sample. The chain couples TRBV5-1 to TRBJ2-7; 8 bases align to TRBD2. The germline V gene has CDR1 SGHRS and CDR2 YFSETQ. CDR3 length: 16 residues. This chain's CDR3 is CASSLGVGTSLTEQYF. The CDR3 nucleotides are TGCGCCAGTAGCTTGGGGGTTGGGACTAGTTTAACCGAGCAGTACTTC.

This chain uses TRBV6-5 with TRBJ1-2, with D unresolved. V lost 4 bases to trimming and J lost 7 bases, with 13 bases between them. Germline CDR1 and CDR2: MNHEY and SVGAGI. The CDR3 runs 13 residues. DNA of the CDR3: TGTGCCAGCAGTTCAGACGGGTGGCGTGGCTACACCTTC. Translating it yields CASSSDGWRGYTF.

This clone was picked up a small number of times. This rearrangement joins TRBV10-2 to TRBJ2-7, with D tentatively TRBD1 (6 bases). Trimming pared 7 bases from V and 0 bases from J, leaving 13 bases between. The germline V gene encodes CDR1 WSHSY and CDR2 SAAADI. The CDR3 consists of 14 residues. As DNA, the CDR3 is TGCGCCAGCATGCGGACAGTAAGCTCCTACGAGCAGTACTTC. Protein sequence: CASMRTVSSYEQYF.

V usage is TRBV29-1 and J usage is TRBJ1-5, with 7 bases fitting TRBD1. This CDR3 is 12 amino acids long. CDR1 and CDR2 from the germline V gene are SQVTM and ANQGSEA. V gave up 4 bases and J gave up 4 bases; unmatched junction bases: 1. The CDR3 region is CSVGQGNQPQHF. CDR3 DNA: TGCAGCGTTGGACAGGGAAATCAGCCCCAGCATTTT.

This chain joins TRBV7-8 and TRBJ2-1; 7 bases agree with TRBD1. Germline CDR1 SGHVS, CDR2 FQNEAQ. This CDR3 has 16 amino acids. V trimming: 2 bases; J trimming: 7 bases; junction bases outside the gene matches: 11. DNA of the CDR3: TGTGCCAGCAGCTTATCGAGCGAGGGGGCTAGAAATGAGCAGTTCTTC. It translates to CASSLSSEGARNEQFF.

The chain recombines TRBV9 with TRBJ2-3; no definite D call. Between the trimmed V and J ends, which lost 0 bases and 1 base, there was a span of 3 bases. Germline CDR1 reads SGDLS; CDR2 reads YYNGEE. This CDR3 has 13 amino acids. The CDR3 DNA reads TGTGCCAGCAGCGTAGGTGGCACAGATACGCAGTATTTT. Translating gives CASSVGGTDTQYF.

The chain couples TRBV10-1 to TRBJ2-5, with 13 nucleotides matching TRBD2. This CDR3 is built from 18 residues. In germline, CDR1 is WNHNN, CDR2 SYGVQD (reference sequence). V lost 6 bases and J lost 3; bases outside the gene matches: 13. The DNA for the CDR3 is TGCGCCAGCAGGGCGGGGACTAGCGGGGATCTGGGGGAAGAGACCCAGTACTTC. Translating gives CASRAGTSGDLGEETQYF.

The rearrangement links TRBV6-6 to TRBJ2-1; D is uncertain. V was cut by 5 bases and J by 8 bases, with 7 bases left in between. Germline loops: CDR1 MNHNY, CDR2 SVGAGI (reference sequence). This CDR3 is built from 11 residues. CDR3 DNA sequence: TGTGCCAGCAGTAGGAACGATGAGCAGTTCTTC. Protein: CASSRNDEQFF.

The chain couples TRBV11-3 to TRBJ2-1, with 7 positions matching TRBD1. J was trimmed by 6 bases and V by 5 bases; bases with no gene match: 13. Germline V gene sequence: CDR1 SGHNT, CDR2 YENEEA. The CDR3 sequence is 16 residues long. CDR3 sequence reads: CASSPRGQVGINEQFF. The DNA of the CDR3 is TGTGCCAGCAGCCCGAGGGGGCAGGTAGGAATCAATGAGCAGTTCTTC.

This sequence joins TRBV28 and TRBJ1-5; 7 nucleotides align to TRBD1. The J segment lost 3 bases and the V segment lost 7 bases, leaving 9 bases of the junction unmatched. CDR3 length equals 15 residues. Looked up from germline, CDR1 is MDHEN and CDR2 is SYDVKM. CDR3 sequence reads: CASTNPGGPNQPQHF. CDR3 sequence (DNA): TGTGCCAGCACTAACCCAGGGGGTCCCAATCAGCCCCAGCATTTT.

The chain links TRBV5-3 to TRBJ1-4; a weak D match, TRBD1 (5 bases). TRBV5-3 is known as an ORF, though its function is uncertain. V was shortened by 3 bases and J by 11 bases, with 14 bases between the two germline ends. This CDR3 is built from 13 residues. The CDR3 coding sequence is TGTGCCAGAAGCTCGAGGGAGGGGCCCAAACTGTTTTTT. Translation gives CARSSREGPKLFF.